A selection of T cell receptor beta chains follows, all from one sample in a study of T cell repertoires in cytomegalovirus infection. One entry per CDR3 protein, called by TCRdb with MiXCR from the reads. The profile covers under 800,000 distinct CDR3 sequences, with less than 25% appearing a single time and less than 10% taken by the ten largest. The sequenced sample consisted of CD8+ T cells from PBMCs. These receptors were obtained from a human donor in good health (CMV status not recorded). Some clones in this sample may be carry-over from other donors' samples. Both conserved end residues are part of each CDR3. Each record gives: clone size, J gene, D gene, V gene, CDR3 DNA, CDR3 protein. The D gene is left open where the match is weak. Expanded clones get a size class; other rows say once, few or many, or leave the size out.

abundance: few; j_gene: TRBJ1-1; d_gene: NA; v_gene: TRBV7-8; CDR3nt: TGTGCCAGCAGCTTAGCCGGACTTATAACTGAAGCTTTCTTT; CDR3aa: CASSLAGLITEAFF
abundance: NA; j_gene: TRBJ1-5; d_gene: NA; v_gene: TRBV19; CDR3nt: TGTGCCAGTAGTATCCGACAGCTACCATTCAATCAGCCCCAGCATTTT; CDR3aa: CASSIRQLPFNQPQHF
abundance: few; j_gene: TRBJ2-5; d_gene: NA; v_gene: TRBV7-9; CDR3nt: TGTGCCAGCAGCTTAGTGAAGACAGCGGAGACCCAGTACTTC; CDR3aa: CASSLVKTAETQYF
abundance: NA; j_gene: TRBJ1-1; d_gene: NA; v_gene: TRBV5-1; CDR3nt: TGCGCCAGCAGCAGTATGACACCGAACACTGAAGCTTTCTTT; CDR3aa: CASSSMTPNTEAFF
abundance: NA; j_gene: TRBJ2-7; d_gene: NA; v_gene: TRBV7-9; CDR3nt: TGTGCCAGCAGTTCTAGCGACGAGCAGTACTTC; CDR3aa: CASSSSDEQYF
abundance: NA; j_gene: TRBJ2-7; d_gene: TRBD1; v_gene: TRBV7-9; CDR3nt: TGTGCCAGCAGCTTAGGGGTGGGGACAGCGTCCTACGAGCAGTACTTC; CDR3aa: CASSLGVGTASYEQYF
abundance: many; j_gene: TRBJ1-1; d_gene: NA; v_gene: TRBV7-6; CDR3nt: TGTGCCAGCAGCCCTAGTTTTCCGGGGGCGAACACTGAAGCTTTCTTT; CDR3aa: CASSPSFPGANTEAFF
abundance: many; j_gene: TRBJ1-1; d_gene: NA; v_gene: TRBV7-9; CDR3nt: TGTGCCAGCAGCTTAAATCCACAACTGAACACTGAAGCTTTCTTT; CDR3aa: CASSLNPQLNTEAFF
abundance: NA; j_gene: TRBJ1-5; d_gene: NA; v_gene: TRBV6-5; CDR3nt: TGTGCCACCCGTGGGGGAGTCCATCAGCCCCAGCATTTT; CDR3aa: CATRGGVHQPQHF
abundance: NA; j_gene: TRBJ2-1; d_gene: NA; v_gene: TRBV6-6; CDR3nt: TGTGCCAGTGCCATAATCCGGGACAATGGTCCCAGGGACAATGAGCAGTTCTTC; CDR3aa: CASAIIRDNGPRDNEQFF
abundance: few; j_gene: TRBJ2-2; d_gene: TRBD2; v_gene: TRBV20-1; CDR3nt: TGCAGTGCTCCGGGACTAGGAAACACCGGGGAGCTGTTTTTT; CDR3aa: CSAPGLGNTGELFF
abundance: NA; j_gene: TRBJ2-1; d_gene: NA; v_gene: TRBV29-1; CDR3nt: TGCAGCGTTGTCTCGCCAAACTACAATGAGCAGTTCTTC; CDR3aa: CSVVSPNYNEQFF
abundance: few; j_gene: TRBJ2-2; d_gene: TRBD2; v_gene: TRBV7-6; CDR3nt: TGTGCCAGCAACCCAGGGAGCGGGGGGCACACCGGGGAGCTGTTTTTT; CDR3aa: CASNPGSGGHTGELFF
abundance: many; j_gene: TRBJ1-2; d_gene: NA; v_gene: TRBV7-2; CDR3nt: TGTGCCAGCAGCTTAAATCCAGGGCGCTATGGCTACACCTTC; CDR3aa: CASSLNPGRYGYTF
abundance: NA; j_gene: TRBJ1-1; d_gene: NA; v_gene: TRBV28; CDR3nt: TGTGCCAGCAGTTTGTCCGGGACTGGCACTGAAGCTTTCTTT; CDR3aa: CASSLSGTGTEAFF
abundance: NA; j_gene: TRBJ2-7; d_gene: TRBD1; v_gene: TRBV18; CDR3nt: TGTGCCAGCTCACTTGACAGGGTGAAAGAGCAGTACTTC; CDR3aa: CASSLDRVKEQYF
abundance: many; j_gene: TRBJ2-2; d_gene: NA; v_gene: TRBV7-2; CDR3nt: TGTGCCAGCAGCCCCGGCTATTTCACCGGGGAGCTGTTTTTT; CDR3aa: CASSPGYFTGELFF
abundance: NA; j_gene: TRBJ2-1; d_gene: NA; v_gene: TRBV6-2/TRBV6-3; CDR3nt: TGTGCCAGCAGTTACTCGGTTCCAGACCTTAGCTCCTACAATGAGCAGTTCTTC; CDR3aa: CASSYSVPDLSSYNEQFF
abundance: NA; j_gene: TRBJ1-1; d_gene: TRBD1; v_gene: TRBV2; CDR3nt: TGTGCCAGCCGGGACAGGGTTGCGTTCGCTTTCTTT; CDR3aa: CASRDRVAFAFF
abundance: few; j_gene: TRBJ2-2; d_gene: NA; v_gene: TRBV7-9; CDR3nt: TGTGCCAGCAGCACCCGGACAGAGGGGATGCGAACGAGGACCGGGGAGCTGTTTTTT; CDR3aa: CASSTRTEGMRTRTGELFF
abundance: many; j_gene: TRBJ1-5; d_gene: NA; v_gene: TRBV7-9; CDR3nt: TGTGCCAGCAGCTACCAAAATCAGCCCCAGCATTTT; CDR3aa: CASSYQNQPQHF
abundance: many; j_gene: TRBJ2-2; d_gene: TRBD2; v_gene: TRBV28; CDR3nt: TGTGCCAGCAGTTTAGCAAGCGGGGGGTTTCCCGGGGAGCTGTTTTTT; CDR3aa: CASSLASGGFPGELFF
abundance: NA; j_gene: TRBJ1-5; d_gene: TRBD1; v_gene: TRBV5-8; CDR3nt: TGTGCCAGCAGCGTATCAGGGGGTCAGCCCCAGCATTTT; CDR3aa: CASSVSGGQPQHF
abundance: many; j_gene: TRBJ1-1; d_gene: NA; v_gene: TRBV7-8; CDR3nt: TGTGCCAGCACCCCGGCGGGGGTAACTGAAGCTTTCTTT; CDR3aa: CASTPAGVTEAFF
abundance: many; j_gene: TRBJ2-1; d_gene: NA; v_gene: TRBV7-2; CDR3nt: TGTGCCAGCAGCTTTTACGTTATCCTCGGGGGACATGAGCAGTTCTTC; CDR3aa: CASSFYVILGGHEQFF
abundance: NA; j_gene: TRBJ2-7; d_gene: TRBD1; v_gene: TRBV7-9; CDR3nt: TGTGCCAGCAGCCCGCCTACCCGACAGGGCTACGAGCAGTACTTC; CDR3aa: CASSPPTRQGYEQYF